These 21 T cell receptor beta chains were all obtained from the same sample, sequenced in a study of technical replicates of blood from several donors (dated by TCRdb to the late 2010s). Library generation was performed with the immunoSEQ multiplex PCR assay. TCRdb mirrors the immuneACCESS table, restricted to in-frame sequences. Some clones are absent from its copies; in checked studies, under half trace to an unresolved V gene, and the reason for the others is unknown. This sample lists tens of thousands of clones; 85% to 90% were detected once. Approximately 4.4% of the sample lies in the top ten. Material: PBMCs. The source is a human donor in good health. Some clones in this sample may be carry-over from other donors' samples.

CDR3 nucleotides: TGTGCCAGCAGCCAAACTAAGAGGCAGTTCTTC. Its translation is CASSQTKRQFF. The gene calls are TRBV14 and TRBJ2-1; no clear D gene. V was pared by 2 bases and J by 12 bases, with 8 bases between. CDR3 length: 11 residues. Germline-derived CDR1 and CDR2 are SGHDN and FVKESK.

This chain uses TRBV11-2 with TRBJ2-7; D may be TRBD2 (6 bases). This CDR3 has 12 amino acids. Germline V CDR1 and CDR2: SGHAT, FQNNGV. Between the trimmed V and J ends, which lost 7 bases and 3 bases, there was a span of 10 bases. CDR3 in amino acids: CASTRDFYEQYF. In DNA form, the CDR3 reads TGTGCCAGCACCCGGGACTTCTACGAGCAGTACTTC.

This clone was picked up one time. This sequence joins TRBV30 and TRBJ2-7, with D uncertain. The CDR3 runs 11 residues. Germline V gives CDR1 GTSNPN, CDR2 SVGIG (reference sequence). V was shortened by 4 bases and J by 6 bases, with 10 bases between the two germline ends. The CDR3 nucleotides read TGTGCCTGGAATCTGCCGGGCGAGCAGTACTTC. Protein product: CAWNLPGEQYF.

The chain has TRBV5-1 and TRBJ1-1; D gene unclear. V was pared by 0 bases and J by 5 bases, with 8 bases between. Germline V gives CDR1 SGHRS, CDR2 YFSETQ. CDR3 length: 13 residues. CDR3 region: CASSLDGGTEAFF. The CDR3, as DNA: TGCGCCAGCAGCTTGGACGGAGGTACTGAAGCTTTCTTT.

This clone was seen only a few times. This chain connects TRBV29-1 to TRBJ2-7; D possibly corresponds to TRBD1 (6 bases). Germline-derived CDR1 and CDR2 are SQVTM and ANQGSEA. V lost 6 bases to trimming and J lost 5 bases, with 14 bases between them. The CDR3 length is 12 residues. The DNA of the CDR3 is TGCAGCGTCACCGGGACAACCCACGAGCAGTACTTC. This codes for CSVTGTTHEQYF.

The chain is built from TRBV7-2 and TRBJ2-1; 10 nucleotides agree with TRBD1. V trimming: 4 bases; J trimming: 5 bases; junction bases outside the gene matches: 5. CDR3 length: 15 amino acids. Germline loops: CDR1 SGHTA, CDR2 FQGNSA. The CDR3 is CASSSPGQGHNEQFF. The CDR3 DNA reads TGTGCCAGCAGCTCTCCGGGACAGGGGCACAATGAGCAGTTCTTC.

Concerning this clone: Different DNA sequences within this sample yield the same CDR3. The genes are TRBV7-2 and TRBJ2-7, with TRBD2 matching 11 bases. Trimming took 5 bases from V and 3 from J; bases not matched to a gene: 3. The CDR3 contains 14 residues. CDR1 is SGHTA, CDR2 FQGNSA, per germline. The CDR3 DNA reads as TGTGCCAGCAGCCTAACTAGCGGGAGCTACGAGCAGTACTTC. As protein: CASSLTSGSYEQYF. Combining the CDR3 with reference TRBV7-2 and TRBJ2-7 gives the whole variable domain GAGVSQSPSNKVTEKGKDVELRCDPISGHTALYWYRQSLGQGLEFLIYFQGNSAPDKSGLPSDRFSAERTGGSVSTLTIQRTQQEDSAVYLCASSLTSGSYEQYFGPGTRLTVT.

The J gene is TRBJ1-4, the V gene TRBV5-5, with D possibly being TRBD1 (5 bases). Germline CDR1 and CDR2: SGHKS and YYEKEE (reference sequence). The CDR3 consists of 15 residues. V shed 1 base and J shed 8 bases, with 15 bases lying between them. Here the CDR3 reads CASSLRFSGKEKLFF. The CDR3 DNA reads TGTGCCAGCAGCTTGAGGTTTTCAGGGAAAGAAAAACTGTTTTTT.

This clone appeared a few times. V is TRBV23-1 and J is TRBJ2-4; D perhaps matches TRBD2 (7 bases). TRBV23-1 is flagged as an ORF with uncertain function. V lost 2 bases and J lost 2, with 19 bases in between. There are 18 residues in the CDR3. The CDR3 nucleotides read TGCGCCAGCAGTCAAGTTGGGGGGGGCCGGTGGACCAAAAACATTCAGTACTTC. Its protein product is CASSQVGGGRWTKNIQYF.

The chain employs TRBV4-3 and TRBJ2-7; a possible D gene is TRBD2 (5 bases). This CDR3 is 12 amino acids long. Trimming took off 3 bases at V and 7 bases at J, with 10 bases between the two ends. Germline CDR1 reads LGHNA; CDR2 reads YSLEER. The CDR3: CASSQTSGEQYF. DNA of the CDR3: TGCGCCAGCAGCCAGACCTCGGGAGAGCAGTACTTC.

CDR3 sequence (DNA): TGTGCCAGCAGCCAAGCGGGACAGAGCAATCAGCCCCAGCATTTT. Protein: CASSQAGQSNQPQHF. The chain employs TRBV4-2 and TRBJ1-5; TRBD1 matches 7 bases. V lost 1 base to trimming and J lost 1 base; unmatched junction nucleotides: 1. Germline loops: CDR1 LGHNA, CDR2 YNFKEQ. This CDR3 has 15 residues.

This chain links TRBV5-4 with TRBJ2-5, with TRBD1 as a possible D gene (7 bases). The CDR3 runs 16 residues. Trimming removed 4 bases at V and 2 bases at J, with 18 bases between. Germline CDR1 reads SGHNT; CDR2 reads YYREEE (reference sequence). CDR3 protein: CASSRAGQKGQETQYF. CDR3 in DNA: TGTGCCAGCAGCCGGGCGGGACAGAAGGGGCAAGAGACCCAGTACTTC.

The rearrangement joins TRBV19 to TRBJ2-4, with D perhaps TRBD2 (6 bases). CDR1 and CDR2 (germline): LNHDA, SQIVND (reference sequence). This CDR3 spans 14 amino acids. V was shortened by 3 bases and J by 3 bases, with 9 bases between the two germline ends. The CDR3 is CASSIGTVKNIQYF. CDR3 DNA sequence: TGTGCCAGTAGTATCGGGACTGTCAAAAACATTCAGTACTTC.

This clone was seen only once. The chain has TRBV7-9 and TRBJ1-1; D not certain. The germline V and J ends were trimmed by 4 bases and 6 bases, with 12 bases remaining between them. CDR3 length: 13 residues. Germline values: CDR1 SEHNR, CDR2 FQNEAQ (reference sequence). This CDR3 is CASSSPAGAEAFF. The CDR3 coding sequence is TGTGCCAGCAGCTCCCCAGCGGGTGCTGAAGCTTTCTTT. Filled out from reference TRBV7-9 and TRBJ1-1, the complete variable domain reads DTGVSQNPRHKITKRGQNVTFRCDPISEHNRLYWYRQTLGQGPEFLTYFQNEAQLEKSRLLSDRFSAERPKGSFSTLEIQRTEQGDSAMYLCASSSPAGAEAFFGQGTRLTVV.

This clone was seen once. This rearrangement joins TRBV6-5 to TRBJ2-7; maybe TRBD2 (5 bases). This CDR3 has 15 amino acids. The germline V gene encodes CDR1 MNHEY and CDR2 SVGAGI. V gave up 6 bases and J gave up 0 bases, with 15 bases separating them. In DNA form, the CDR3 reads TGTGCCAGCAGCGGTCGGGGAGCTGGCTCCTACGAGCAGTACTTC. It specifies CASSGRGAGSYEQYF.

There are a few counts of this clone. The chain is built from TRBV4-2 and TRBJ1-2, with 7 bases that match TRBD1. Germline V lookup: CDR1 LGHNA, CDR2 YNFKEQ. With V trimmed by 0 bases and J by 4 bases, 5 bases remained unmatched. The CDR3 runs 15 residues. The CDR3 spells CASSQEEGAGYGYTF. The CDR3, as DNA: TGTGCCAGCAGCCAAGAGGAGGGGGCGGGCTATGGCTACACCTTC.

The chain is built from TRBV9 and TRBJ2-3; 13 bases are a match to TRBD2. The CDR3 consists of 16 residues. With V trimmed by 3 bases and J by 3 bases, 4 bases remained unmatched. The germline V gene has CDR1 SGDLS and CDR2 YYNGEE. CDR3 amino acids: CASSAGLAGATDTQYF. Here the CDR3 DNA reads TGTGCCAGCAGCGCCGGACTAGCGGGAGCAACAGATACGCAGTATTTT.

The V and J genes are TRBV27 and TRBJ2-1; D not certain. The CDR3 runs 15 residues. Per germline, CDR1 MNHEY and CDR2 SMNVEV (reference sequence). Deletions cut 8 bases from V and 2 bases from J, with 16 bases between. The CDR3 DNA reads as TGTGCCAGCGGTCCCCTGGCAATTGCCTACAATGAGCAGTTCTTC. Translated: CASGPLAIAYNEQFF.

This chain links TRBV5-6 with TRBJ1-4; 8 positions agree with TRBD1. The V segment lost 4 bases and the J segment 3 bases; nucleotides outside the gene matches: 5. This CDR3 spans 15 amino acids. From germline, CDR1 is SGHDT and CDR2 YYEEEE. CDR3 region: CASSPGQAANEKLFF. As DNA, the CDR3 is TGTGCCAGCAGCCCGGGACAGGCGGCTAATGAAAAACTGTTTTTT.

Only one count was recorded for this clone. V and J are TRBV15 and TRBJ2-3; 7 nucleotides agree with TRBD1. The CDR3 is 15 residues long. V trimming: 6 bases; J trimming: 0 bases; junction bases outside the gene matches: 6. In germline, CDR1 is LNHNV, CDR2 YYDKDF (reference sequence). The chain's CDR3 is CATSETRGSTDTQYF. CDR3 nucleotide sequence: TGTGCCACCAGTGAGACCAGGGGGAGCACAGATACGCAGTATTTT.

V gene TRBV7-2 combines with J gene TRBJ1-4; tentatively, D is TRBD1 (6 bases). The CDR3 runs 16 residues. V was trimmed by 5 bases and J by 3 bases, leaving 16 bases between them. Germline V gives CDR1 SGHTA, CDR2 FQGNSA. CDR3 region: CASSPSYRVANEKLFF. CDR3 nucleotides: TGTGCCAGCAGCCCCTCATACAGGGTGGCTAATGAAAAACTGTTTTTT.